This T cell receptor beta chain appears in the sequencing data of a study of blood T cell repertoires in COVID-19. Study as a whole: COVID-19 samples from acute and convalescent phases originated in the United States, Italy and Spain.

This CDR3 region has 17 residues. The V gene's germline CDR1 is SGHRS and CDR2 YFSETQ. With 3 bases clipped from V and 2 bases from J, the junction kept 10 bases outside the gene matches. Authors' methods: Quantification of nucleated cells was approximated via reference gene primer amplification. TCRdb keeps only in-frame clones here, not all; method: immunoSEQ multiplex PCR. That table furnishes V, J and clone size, whereas the DNA furnished D and trimming. The data show around 110,000 clones, 76% seen once. Enrollment of patients from Seattle took place during active infection, with longitudinal follow-up.

The sequenced sample was peripheral blood. The receptor was isolated from a man aged 80 or over with COVID-19, enrolled during active disease. The chain couples TRBV5-1 to TRBJ2-7, with TRBD2 identical over 11 bases. This chain's CDR3 is CASSSSIGTSGTYEQYF. The CDR3 bases are TGCGCCAGCAGCTCCTCGATCGGGACTAGCGGTACCTACGAGCAGTACTTC. Full variable domain (outside the CDR3, taken from reference TRBV5-1 and TRBJ2-7): KAGVTQTPRYLIKTRGQQVTLSCSPISGHRSVSWYQQTPGQGLQFLFEYFSETQRNKGNFPGRFSGRQFSNSRSEMNVSTLELGDSALYLCASSSSIGTSGTYEQYFGPGTRLTVT.